The sample holds one count of the clone carrying this T cell receptor beta chain. The target antigen is unknown. The data belong to a study of blood T cells in healthy people across ages. V shed 5 bases and J shed 6 bases, with 7 bases lying between them. CDR1 and CDR2 from the germline V gene are SQVTM and ANQGSEA. The CDR3 is 11 amino acids. Together with a sample-barcoded 5' primer, a J-beta primer mix was included in a second PCR lasting roughly 7 to 11 cycles. Every molecule of cDNA carried a tag from a template-switch adaptor with 12 random nucleotides. Each single sample gave us at least 2.5 million CDR3-containing paired-end reads. TCRdb reanalysed the 5' RACE reads using MiXCR and keeps one entry per CDR3 protein. The sample lists about 1.4 million distinct CDR3 sequences, roughly 64% occurring once. Study-level findings and limits: Among long-lived donors, naive CD4+ cells were more numerous and diversity higher than in aged donors.

V is TRBV29-1 and J is TRBJ1-4; no clear D gene. Sequences were obtained from blood. The TCR originated in a man aged 18 to 30 in good health. CDR3 coding DNA: TGCAGCGTTCTGAGTGATGAAAAACTGTTTTTT. It is translated as CSVLSDEKLFF.